This T cell receptor (beta chain) was found in a study of blood T cell repertoires in COVID-19. About the research overall: Spain, Italy and the United States supplied samples that represented acute and convalescent COVID-19. Sources were T cells, B-cell-depleted T cells, or PBMCs; the material itself was cDNA or gDNA.

The CDR3 runs to 15 residues. The junction had 4 bases not matched to a gene; V was cut back by 1 base and J by 4 bases. Germline V gene data show CDR1 as SGHVS and CDR2 as FNYEAQ. Source study methods: For nucleated cells, counts were estimated from reference gene primer amplification. Using immunoSEQ multiplex PCR, the repertoire was profiled, and TCRdb retains in-frame clones only, with some absent. That table gives V, J and clone size, and the DNA gave D and trimming. The data hold hundreds of thousands of clones, with around nine tenths observed a single time. The material sequenced was peripheral blood. The receptor's source is a woman in her 70s with COVID-19, enrolled during active disease. This chain joins TRBV7-6 and TRBJ1-2; 9 bases agree with TRBD1. CDR3 loop: CASSLGGQGIYGYTF. The DNA of the CDR3 is TGTGCCAGCAGCTTAGGGGGACAGGGCATCTATGGCTACACCTTC.